Reported below is one T cell receptor beta chain. Relative to the germline gene, one junction end is altered; a read error may explain this. This specimen comes from a study of blood T cells in healthy people across ages. This CDR3 region has 14 residues. In germline, CDR1 is LGHDT, CDR2 YNNKEL (reference sequence). Alongside a J-beta primer mix, a sample-barcoded 5' primer served in a second PCR lasting roughly 7 to 12 cycles. TCRdb ran MiXCR on the 5' RACE reads and lists one entry per CDR3 protein. Of over 1.5 million distinct CDR3 sequences listed, roughly 52% are singletons. V usage is TRBV3-1 and J usage is TRBJ2-4, with a weak D call TRBD2 (5 bases). The receptor was derived from a woman in her thirties or forties in good health. Sequencing was performed on blood. CDR3 region: CASSHGVGKNIQYF. The CDR3 coding sequence is TGCGCCAGCAGCCACGGGGTAGGCAAAAACATTCAGTACTTC.